The 20 T cell receptor beta chains below come from one sample, sequenced in a study of T cell changes during pregnancy in multiple sclerosis. Profiled with immunoSEQ multiplex PCR; TCRdb holds only in-frame clones, not every one. Here the sample spans about 50,000 clones, approximately 93% being singletons. Material: CD4+ T cells from peripheral blood mononuclear cells, obtained in the third trimester of pregnancy. The receptor source for this set is a female donor with multiple sclerosis, enrolled in a pregnancy study.

The rearrangement uses TRBV5-1 and TRBJ2-7; 8 bases match TRBD2. V was pared by 4 bases and J by 2 bases, with 11 bases of the junction left unmatched. CDR3 length equals 16 residues. Germline values: CDR1 SGHRS, CDR2 YFSETQ. CDR3 DNA sequence: TGCGCCAGCAGCCGAGGTAGCGGGAAGGGGGCCTACGAGCAGTACTTC. This gives the protein CASSRGSGKGAYEQYF.

The chain carries TRBV11-3 and TRBJ2-7, with TRBD1 identical over 8 bases. Germline V gene data show CDR1 as SGHNT and CDR2 as YENEEA. The CDR3 sequence is 15 residues long. Losses at the gene ends were 1 base for V and 2 bases for J; bases not matched to a gene: 4. The chain's CDR3 is CASSLAHRGTYEQYF. DNA of the CDR3: TGTGCCAGCAGCTTAGCCCACAGGGGGACCTACGAGCAGTACTTC.

Here the CDR3 DNA reads TGTGCCAGCAGCTTCTCGGGGGGAGACTCACCCCTCCACTTT. This encodes CASSFSGGDSPLHF. The chain employs TRBV11-2 and TRBJ1-6; D perhaps matches TRBD1 (5 bases). Trimming shortened V by 3 bases and J by 10 bases, and 13 bases separated the two germline ends. Germline V gives CDR1 SGHAT, CDR2 FQNNGV. The length of the CDR3 is 14 residues.

This sequence joins TRBV6-5 and TRBJ1-1; 9 bases agree with TRBD1. The CDR3 loop spans 15 amino acids. V lost 0 bases and J lost 6; bases outside the gene matches: 5. From germline, CDR1 is MNHEY and CDR2 SVGAGI. The CDR3 bases are TGTGCCAGCAGTTACTCGGGACAGGGCTTCTCTGAAGCTTTCTTT. Its translation is CASSYSGQGFSEAFF.

The chain carries TRBV9 and TRBJ1-2; the match to TRBD1 covers 7 bases. Germline V gives CDR1 SGDLS, CDR2 YYNGEE. Trimming removed 4 bases from V and 4 bases from J; junction bases left unmatched: 10. The CDR3 length is 15 residues. CDR3 residues: CASSITEGAGYGYTF. The CDR3 nucleotides read TGTGCCAGCAGCATCACTGAGGGGGCTGGCTATGGCTACACCTTC.

J is TRBJ2-1 and V is TRBV7-2, with 9 bases identical to TRBD2. Germline V gene sequence: CDR1 SGHTA, CDR2 FQGNSA. The CDR3 contains 15 residues. V shed 4 bases, J shed 7 bases, and the junction held 8 bases outside the gene matches. The CDR3 sequence: CASSSRSGSSNEQFF. DNA for the CDR3: TGTGCCAGCAGCTCCCGTAGCGGGAGCAGTAATGAGCAGTTCTTC.

The sample holds one count of this clone. This chain links TRBV11-3 with TRBJ1-4, with 7 bases lining up with TRBD1. Looked up from germline, CDR1 is SGHNT and CDR2 is YENEEA. After removal of 5 bases from V and 4 bases from J, the junction contained 13 bases not matched to a gene. The CDR3 loop spans 17 amino acids. The DNA for the CDR3 is TGTGCCAGCAGCGCACGCCGTGGGACAGCGCGTAATGAAAAACTGTTTTTT. Amino acids: CASSARRGTARNEKLFF. Supplemented by reference TRBV11-3 and TRBJ1-4, the full variable domain reads EAGVVQSPRYKIIEKKQPVAFWCNPISGHNTLYWYLQNLGQGPELLIRYENEEAVDDSQLPKDRFSAERLKGVDSTLKIQPAELGDSAVYLCASSARRGTARNEKLFFGSGTQLSVL.

The chain recombines TRBV2 with TRBJ2-7; the match to TRBD2 covers 9 bases. Germline CDR1 is SNHLY and CDR2 is FYNNEI. J was trimmed by 0 bases and V by 6 bases; bases with no gene match: 6. This CDR3 region has 15 residues. CDR3 sequence: CASRDLRGGSYEQYF. The CDR3 coding sequence is TGTGCCAGCAGGGATTTGCGGGGGGGCTCCTACGAGCAGTACTTC.

For the CDR3, the DNA is TGCGCCAGCAGCTTGGGGCAGGGCACGGGCTACGAGCAGTACTTC. It is translated as CASSLGQGTGYEQYF. This chain uses TRBV5-1 with TRBJ2-7; D possibly corresponds to TRBD1 (5 bases). Germline V gene sequence: CDR1 SGHRS, CDR2 YFSETQ. V was shortened by 0 bases and J by 3 bases, with 13 bases between the two germline ends. The CDR3 runs 15 residues. Looking up the rest from reference TRBV5-1 and TRBJ2-7 gives the full variable domain: KAGVTQTPRYLIKTRGQQVTLSCSPISGHRSVSWYQQTPGQGLQFLFEYFSETQRNKGNFPGRFSGRQFSNSRSEMNVSTLELGDSALYLCASSLGQGTGYEQYFGPGTRLTVT.

CDR3: CASSFTGVLYGYTF. As DNA, the CDR3 is TGTGCCAGCAGCTTCACAGGGGTTTTATATGGCTACACCTTC. The genes are TRBV7-9 and TRBJ1-2; 7 bases map to TRBD1. The V gene's germline CDR1 is SEHNR and CDR2 FQNEAQ (reference sequence). V shed 3 bases and J 5 bases; nucleotides not matched to a gene: 6. This CDR3 contains 14 residues.

This chain links TRBV7-9 with TRBJ1-2; tentatively, D is TRBD1 (6 bases). The CDR3 contains 17 residues. The V gene lost 5 bases and the J gene lost 0 bases, with 19 bases spanning the gap. Germline V gene lookup returns CDR1 SEHNR and CDR2 FQNEAQ (reference sequence). CDR3 in DNA: TGTGCCAGCAGCATCGCCCAACAGGGTTTGGCTAACTATGGCTACACCTTC. This gives the protein CASSIAQQGLANYGYTF. Full variable domain (outside the CDR3, taken from reference TRBV7-9 and TRBJ1-2): DTGVSQNPRHKITKRGQNVTFRCDPISEHNRLYWYRQTLGQGPEFLTYFQNEAQLEKSRLLSDRFSAERPKGSFSTLEIQRTEQGDSAMYLCASSIAQQGLANYGYTFGSGTRLTVV.

This chain joins TRBV7-2 and TRBJ1-5, with a possible D match to TRBD1 (6 bases). Between the trimmed V and J ends, which lost 5 bases and 7 bases, there was a span of 9 bases. In germline, CDR1 is SGHTA, CDR2 FQGNSA. There are 12 residues in the CDR3. The CDR3 sequence is CASSRDRQPQHF. The CDR3 region has the DNA TGTGCCAGCAGCCGCGACAGGCAGCCCCAGCATTTT.

V and J are TRBV11-1 and TRBJ2-7; 9 nucleotides align to TRBD1. The germline V gene has CDR1 SGHAT and CDR2 FQDESV (reference sequence). Trimming took 1 base from V and 3 from J; bases not matched to a gene: 10. This CDR3 is 17 amino acids long. The CDR3, as DNA: TGTGCCAGCAGCTTAGGATCCGGGACAGGGTATGTCTACGAGCAGTACTTC. Its protein product is CASSLGSGTGYVYEQYF.

This chain links TRBV12-5 with TRBJ1-1; perhaps TRBD1 as D (5 bases). Germline assignment: CDR1 LGHNT and CDR2 FRNRAP. V dropped 5 bases and J dropped 1 base, with 20 bases sitting between them. The CDR3 has 17 residues. In DNA, the CDR3 is TGTGCTAGTGGTCCCCGATCAGGGAACCCCGGGAACACTGAAGCTTTCTTT. This codes for CASGPRSGNPGNTEAFF.

This chain joins TRBV4-1 and TRBJ2-3, with 8 positions matching TRBD2. Germline assignment: CDR1 MGHRA and CDR2 YSYEKL. This CDR3 has 15 residues. After removal of 1 base from V and 6 bases from J, the junction contained 6 bases not matched to a gene. Here the CDR3 DNA reads TGCGCCAGCAGCCAAGTGGTGACTAGCGCCGATACGCAGTATTTT. Its translation: CASSQVVTSADTQYF.

The rearrangement joins TRBV4-3 to TRBJ2-3; 8 bases line up with TRBD2. J was trimmed by 0 bases and V by 2 bases; bases with no gene match: 4. The CDR3 has 16 amino acids. Germline CDR1 LGHNA, CDR2 YSLEER. The CDR3 DNA sequence: TGCGCCAGCAGCCAACTAGCGGGCCCCAGCACAGATACGCAGTATTTT. This gives the protein CASSQLAGPSTDTQYF.

The J gene is TRBJ2-2, the V gene TRBV9, with TRBD2 as a possible D gene (7 bases). CDR1 SGDLS and CDR2 YYNGEE come from the germline V gene. Trimming pared 0 bases from V and 6 bases from J, leaving 18 bases between. The CDR3 covers 17 residues. Here the CDR3 reads CASSVEGGGTVAGELFF. The CDR3 region has the DNA TGTGCCAGCAGCGTAGAAGGGGGGGGGACCGTTGCCGGGGAGCTGTTTTTT.

The chain couples TRBV5-4 to TRBJ2-2; D uncertain. Trimming stripped 2 bases from V and 1 base from J, with 3 bases between. This CDR3 is 13 amino acids long. Germline loops: CDR1 SGHNT, CDR2 YYREEE (reference sequence). The CDR3 DNA is TGTGCCAGCAGCTTTCAGAACACCGGGGAGCTGTTTTTT. It yields the protein CASSFQNTGELFF.

This sequence joins TRBV7-3 and TRBJ1-1, with TRBD1 matching 7 bases. Germline CDR1 reads SGHTA; CDR2 reads FQGTGA. Trimming cost V 5 bases and J 11 bases; bases outside gene matches: 11. The CDR3 length is 13 residues. DNA of the CDR3: TGTGCCAGCAGCCAACGACAGGGAAGTGATGCTTTCTTT. As protein: CASSQRQGSDAFF.

The chain carries TRBV29-1 and TRBJ2-2; 10 nucleotides line up with TRBD2. Looked up from germline, CDR1 is SQVTM and CDR2 is ANQGSEA. The CDR3 runs to 14 residues. Trimming at V came to 7 bases and at J to 5 bases, leaving 7 bases not matched to a gene. CDR3 in amino acids: CSARSGGRTGELFF. The CDR3 nucleotides are TGCAGCGCCCGTAGCGGGGGGCGAACCGGGGAGCTGTTTTTT.